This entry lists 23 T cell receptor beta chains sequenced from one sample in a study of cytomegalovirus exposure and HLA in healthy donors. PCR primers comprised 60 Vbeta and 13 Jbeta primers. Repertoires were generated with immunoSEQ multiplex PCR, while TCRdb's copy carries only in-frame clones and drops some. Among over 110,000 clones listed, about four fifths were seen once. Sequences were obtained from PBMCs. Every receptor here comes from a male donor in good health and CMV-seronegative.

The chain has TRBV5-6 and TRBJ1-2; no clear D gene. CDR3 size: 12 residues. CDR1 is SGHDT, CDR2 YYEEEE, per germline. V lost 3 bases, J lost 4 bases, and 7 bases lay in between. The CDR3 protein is CASSSSPYGYTF. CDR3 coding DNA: TGTGCCAGCAGCTCGTCCCCCTATGGCTACACCTTC.

CDR3 bases: TGTGCCAGCAGCCTCACAGATACGCAGTATTTT. Its translation is CASSLTDTQYF. V usage is TRBV28 and J usage is TRBJ2-3; D is undetermined. CDR1 and CDR2 from the germline V gene are MDHEN and SYDVKM. The V end was cut by 6 bases, the J end by 2 bases, with 3 bases between. The CDR3 runs to 11 residues.

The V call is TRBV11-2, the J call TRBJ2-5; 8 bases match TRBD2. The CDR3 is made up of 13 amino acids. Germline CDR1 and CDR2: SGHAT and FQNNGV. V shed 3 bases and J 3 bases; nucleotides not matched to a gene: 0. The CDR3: CASSFGGEETQYF. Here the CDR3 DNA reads TGTGCCAGCAGCTTCGGGGGGGAAGAGACCCAGTACTTC. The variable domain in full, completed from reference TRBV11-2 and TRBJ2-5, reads EAGVAQSPRYKIIEKRQSVAFWCNPISGHATLYWYQQILGQGPKLLIQFQNNGVVDDSQLPKDRFSAERLKGVDSTLKIQPAKLEDSAVYLCASSFGGEETQYFGPGTRLLVL.

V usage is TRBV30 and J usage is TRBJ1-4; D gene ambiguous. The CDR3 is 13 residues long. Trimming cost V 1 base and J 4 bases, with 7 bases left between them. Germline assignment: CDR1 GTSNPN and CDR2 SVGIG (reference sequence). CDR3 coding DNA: TGTGCCTGGAGTGGATCTAATAATGAAAAACTGTTTTTT. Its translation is CAWSGSNNEKLFF. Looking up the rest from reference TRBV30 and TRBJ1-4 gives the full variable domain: SQTIHQWPATLVQPVGSPLSLECTVEGTSNPNLYWYRQAAGRGLQLLFYSVGIGQISSEVPQNLSASRPQDRQFILSSKKLLLSDSGFYLCAWSGSNNEKLFFGSGTQLSVL.

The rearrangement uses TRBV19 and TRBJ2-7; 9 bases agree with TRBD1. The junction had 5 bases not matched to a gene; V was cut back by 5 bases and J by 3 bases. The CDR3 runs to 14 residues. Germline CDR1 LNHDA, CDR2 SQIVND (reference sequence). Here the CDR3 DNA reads TGTGCCAGTAGTCAACAGGGGGCCAACTACGAGCAGTACTTC. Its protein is CASSQQGANYEQYF.

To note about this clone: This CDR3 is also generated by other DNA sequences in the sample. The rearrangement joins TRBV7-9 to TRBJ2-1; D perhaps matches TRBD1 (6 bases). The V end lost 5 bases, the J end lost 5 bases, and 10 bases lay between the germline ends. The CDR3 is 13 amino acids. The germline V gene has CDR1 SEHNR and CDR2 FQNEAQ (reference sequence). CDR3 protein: CASSLGQNNEQFF. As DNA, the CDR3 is TGTGCCAGCAGCCTCGGACAGAACAATGAGCAGTTCTTC. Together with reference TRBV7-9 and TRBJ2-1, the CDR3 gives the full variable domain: DTGVSQNPRHKITKRGQNVTFRCDPISEHNRLYWYRQTLGQGPEFLTYFQNEAQLEKSRLLSDRFSAERPKGSFSTLEIQRTEQGDSAMYLCASSLGQNNEQFFGPGTRLTVL.

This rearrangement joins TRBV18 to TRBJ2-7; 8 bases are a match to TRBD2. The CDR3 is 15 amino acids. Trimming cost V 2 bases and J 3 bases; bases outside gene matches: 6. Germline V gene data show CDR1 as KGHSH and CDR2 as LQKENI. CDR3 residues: CASSPGQREIYEQYF. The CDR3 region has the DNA TGTGCCAGCTCACCAGGCCAGCGGGAGATCTACGAGCAGTACTTC.

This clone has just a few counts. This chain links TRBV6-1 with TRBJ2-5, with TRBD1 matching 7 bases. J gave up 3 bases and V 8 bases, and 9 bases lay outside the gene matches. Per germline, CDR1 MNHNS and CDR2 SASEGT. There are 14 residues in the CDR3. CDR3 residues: CASLLDRAKETQYF. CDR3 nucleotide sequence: TGTGCCAGCCTCCTTGACAGGGCCAAAGAGACCCAGTACTTC.

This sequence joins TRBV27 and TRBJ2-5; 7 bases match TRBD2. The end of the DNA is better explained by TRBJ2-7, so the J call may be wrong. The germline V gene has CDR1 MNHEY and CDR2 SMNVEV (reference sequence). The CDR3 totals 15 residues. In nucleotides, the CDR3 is TGTGCCAGCAGTTTAGATGCGGGAGACTCGTACGAGCAGTACTTC. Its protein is CASSLDAGDSYEQYF.

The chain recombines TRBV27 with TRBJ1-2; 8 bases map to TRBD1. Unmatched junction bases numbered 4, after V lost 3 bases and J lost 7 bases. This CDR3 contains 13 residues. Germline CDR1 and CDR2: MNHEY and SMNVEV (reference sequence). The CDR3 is CASSLQGASGYTF. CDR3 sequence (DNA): TGTGCCAGCAGTTTGCAGGGGGCTTCTGGCTACACCTTC.

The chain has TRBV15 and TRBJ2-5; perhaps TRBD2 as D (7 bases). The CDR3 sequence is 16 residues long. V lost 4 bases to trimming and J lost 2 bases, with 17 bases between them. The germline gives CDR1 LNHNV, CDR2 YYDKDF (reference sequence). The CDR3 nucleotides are TGTGCCACCAGCACCCTGGGGGCGGGAGAGCAAGAGACCCAGTACTTC. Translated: CATSTLGAGEQETQYF.

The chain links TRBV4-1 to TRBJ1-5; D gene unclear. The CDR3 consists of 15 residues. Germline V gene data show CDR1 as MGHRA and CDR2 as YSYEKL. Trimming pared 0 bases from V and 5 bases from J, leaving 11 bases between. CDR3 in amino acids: CASSQEGRRDQPQHF. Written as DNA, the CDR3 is TGCGCCAGCAGCCAAGAAGGGAGGCGGGATCAGCCCCAGCATTTT.

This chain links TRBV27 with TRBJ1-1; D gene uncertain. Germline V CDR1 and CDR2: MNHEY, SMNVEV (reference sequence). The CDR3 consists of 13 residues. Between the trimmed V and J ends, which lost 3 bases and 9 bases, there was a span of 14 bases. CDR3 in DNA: TGTGCCAGCAGTTTGGGTATCCCTGGGCAAGCTTTCTTT. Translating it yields CASSLGIPGQAFF.

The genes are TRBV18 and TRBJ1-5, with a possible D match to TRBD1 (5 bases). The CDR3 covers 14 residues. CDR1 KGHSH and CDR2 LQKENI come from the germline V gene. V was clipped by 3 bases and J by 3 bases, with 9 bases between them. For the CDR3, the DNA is TGTGCCAGCTCACCGGCGGGGCCCAATCAGCCCCAGCATTTT. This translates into CASSPAGPNQPQHF.

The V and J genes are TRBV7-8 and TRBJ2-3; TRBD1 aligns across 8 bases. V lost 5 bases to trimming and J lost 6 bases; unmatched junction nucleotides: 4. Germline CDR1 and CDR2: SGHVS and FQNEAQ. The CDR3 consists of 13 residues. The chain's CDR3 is CASSPWDRDTQYF. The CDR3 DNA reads TGTGCCAGCAGCCCGTGGGACAGGGATACGCAGTATTTT. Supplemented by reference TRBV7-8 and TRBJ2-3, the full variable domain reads GAGVSQSPRYKVAKRGQDVALRCDPISGHVSLFWYQQALGQGPEFLTYFQNEAQLDKSGLPSDRFFAERPEGSVSTLKIQRTQQEDSAVYLCASSPWDRDTQYFGPGTRLTVL.

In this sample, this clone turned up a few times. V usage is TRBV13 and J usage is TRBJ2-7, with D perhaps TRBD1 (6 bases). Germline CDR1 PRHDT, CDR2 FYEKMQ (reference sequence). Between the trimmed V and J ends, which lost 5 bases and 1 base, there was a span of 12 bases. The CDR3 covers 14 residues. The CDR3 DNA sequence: TGTGCCAGCAGCCCCGCAGGGGCTTCCTACGAGCAGTACTTC. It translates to CASSPAGASYEQYF.

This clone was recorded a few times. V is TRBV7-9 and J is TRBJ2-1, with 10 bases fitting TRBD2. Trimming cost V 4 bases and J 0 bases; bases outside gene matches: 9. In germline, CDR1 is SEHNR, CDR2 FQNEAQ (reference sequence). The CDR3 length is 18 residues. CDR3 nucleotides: TGTGCCAGCAGCTCAGTCGTACGGACTAGCGGCTCCTACAATGAGCAGTTCTTC. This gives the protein CASSSVVRTSGSYNEQFF.

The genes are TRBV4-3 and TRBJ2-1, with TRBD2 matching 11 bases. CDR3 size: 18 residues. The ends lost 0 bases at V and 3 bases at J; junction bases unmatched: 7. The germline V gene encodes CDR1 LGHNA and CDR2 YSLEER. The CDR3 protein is CASSQDRGGLAVYNEQFF. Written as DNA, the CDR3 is TGCGCCAGCAGCCAAGATAGAGGGGGACTAGCGGTCTACAATGAGCAGTTCTTC.

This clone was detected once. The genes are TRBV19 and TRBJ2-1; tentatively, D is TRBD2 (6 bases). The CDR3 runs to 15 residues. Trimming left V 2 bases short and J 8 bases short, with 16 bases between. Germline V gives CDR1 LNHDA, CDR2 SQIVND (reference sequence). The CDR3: CASSITTRGIHEQFF. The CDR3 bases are TGTGCCAGTAGTATAACGACTAGAGGGATCCATGAGCAGTTCTTC. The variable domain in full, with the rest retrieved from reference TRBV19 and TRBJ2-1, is DGGITQSPKYLFRKEGQNVTLSCEQNLNHDAMYWYRQDPGQGLRLIYYSQIVNDFQKGDIAEGYSVSREKKESFPLTVTSAQKNPTAFYLCASSITTRGIHEQFFGPGTRLTVL.

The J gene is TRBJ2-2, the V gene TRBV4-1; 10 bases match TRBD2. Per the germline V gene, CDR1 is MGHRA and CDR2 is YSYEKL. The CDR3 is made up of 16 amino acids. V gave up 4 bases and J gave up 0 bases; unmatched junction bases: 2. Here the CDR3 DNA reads TGCGCCAGCAGCCCCCTAGCGGGGGCGAACACCGGGGAGCTGTTTTTT. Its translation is CASSPLAGANTGELFF.

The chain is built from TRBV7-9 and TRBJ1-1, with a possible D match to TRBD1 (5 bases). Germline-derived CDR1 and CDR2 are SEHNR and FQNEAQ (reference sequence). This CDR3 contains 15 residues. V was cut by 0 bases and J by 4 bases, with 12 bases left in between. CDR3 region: CASSLAGAASTEAFF. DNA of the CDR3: TGTGCCAGCAGCTTAGCAGGGGCGGCGAGCACTGAAGCTTTCTTT.

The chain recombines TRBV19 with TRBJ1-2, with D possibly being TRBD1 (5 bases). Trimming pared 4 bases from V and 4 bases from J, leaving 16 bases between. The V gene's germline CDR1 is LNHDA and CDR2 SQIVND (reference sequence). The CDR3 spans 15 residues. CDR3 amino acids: CASSTGTSPFYGYTF. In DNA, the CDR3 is TGTGCCAGTAGTACAGGGACTAGCCCCTTCTATGGCTACACCTTC.

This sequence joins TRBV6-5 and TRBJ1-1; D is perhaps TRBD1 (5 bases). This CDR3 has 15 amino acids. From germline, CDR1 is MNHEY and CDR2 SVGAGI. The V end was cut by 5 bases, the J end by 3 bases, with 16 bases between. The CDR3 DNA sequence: TGTGCCAGCAGTGTTCAGGGCGTGTGGCACACTGAAGCTTTCTTT. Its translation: CASSVQGVWHTEAFF.